The 20 T cell receptor beta chains presented below share a single source sample, sequenced in a study of Tregs in tolerant kidney transplant recipients (dated by TCRdb to about 2019). The library was produced with the immunoSEQ multiplex PCR assay. Entries here come from immuneACCESS through TCRdb and include only in-frame sequences with V and J called. Some clones fail to appear in such tables; in the studies checked, an unresolved V gene covers under half of the shortfall, and the cause of the remainder is unknown. In all, the sample holds 50,000 to 55,000 clones, and approximately 91% of those were seen once. Roughly 15% of the sample rests with the top ten. Transplants used related donors with nonmyeloablative bone marrow transplantation; mixed chimerism was transient in the human trials. The source material was CD8+ T cells from blood (PBMCs), sampled 24 months after the transplant. All receptors come from a human patient who received a combined kidney and bone marrow transplant. In patients who had a transplant, some T cells may come from the graft donor.

The rearrangement joins TRBV5-6 to TRBJ2-1; 7 bases are a match to TRBD2. The CDR3 contains 16 residues. Germline V gene data show CDR1 as SGHDT and CDR2 as YYEEEE. V was pared by 2 bases and J by 0 bases, with 5 bases of the junction left unmatched. The DNA of the CDR3 is TGTGCCAGCAGCTTAACGACTAGCAGCTCCTACAATGAGCAGTTCTTC. Protein sequence: CASSLTTSSSYNEQFF.

DNA for the CDR3: TGTGCCAGCAGCTTTGGGCAGAGCTCCTACGAGCAGTACTTC. This translates into CASSFGQSSYEQYF. The V and J genes are TRBV5-6 and TRBJ2-7; D is uncertain. V was clipped by 2 bases and J by 0 bases, with 9 bases between them. Germline loops: CDR1 SGHDT, CDR2 YYEEEE. This CDR3 has 14 amino acids.

This clone was seen more than once but under ten times. V is TRBV7-9 and J is TRBJ2-3, with 8 nucleotides matching TRBD1. Trimming at V came to 4 bases and at J to 2 bases, leaving 14 bases not matched to a gene. The CDR3 has 18 residues. Germline CDR1 SEHNR, CDR2 FQNEAQ (reference sequence). The CDR3 spells CASSSTSDPGQDTDTQYF. The DNA for the CDR3 is TGTGCCAGCAGCTCCACGTCCGATCCGGGACAGGACACAGATACGCAGTATTTT.

This chain joins TRBV2 and TRBJ2-7; TRBD2 might be the D (7 bases). Looked up from germline, CDR1 is SNHLY and CDR2 is FYNNEI. The V gene lost 7 bases and the J gene lost 3 bases, with 13 bases spanning the gap. The CDR3 spans 13 residues. The CDR3 protein is CASNGGQDYEQYF. The CDR3 nucleotides are TGTGCCAGCAACGGGGGGCAAGACTACGAGCAGTACTTC. The full variable domain, completed using reference TRBV2 and TRBJ2-7, is EPEVTQTPSHQVTQMGQEVILRCVPISNHLYFYWYRQILGQKVEFLVSFYNNEISEKSEIFDDQFSVERPDGSNFTLKIRSTKLEDSAMYFCASNGGQDYEQYFGPGTRLTVT.

This chain links TRBV9 with TRBJ2-2, with D perhaps matching TRBD2 (6 bases). V lost 0 bases and J lost 5, with 20 bases in between. The CDR3 totals 18 residues. Germline V gene data show CDR1 as SGDLS and CDR2 as YYNGEE. The CDR3 protein is CASSVGSNRDWKTGELFF. DNA of the CDR3: TGTGCCAGCAGCGTAGGATCGAACCGGGACTGGAAAACCGGGGAGCTGTTTTTT.

The genes are TRBV5-5 and TRBJ2-2, with TRBD2 matching over 8 bases. V trimming: 3 bases; J trimming: 16 bases; junction bases outside the gene matches: 20. The CDR3 runs 16 residues. Per the germline V gene, CDR1 is SGHKS and CDR2 is YYEKEE (reference sequence). The CDR3 reads CASSWLQGLVNEIEFF. As DNA, the CDR3 is TGTGCCAGCAGCTGGCTACAGGGACTAGTGAATGAGATAGAGTTTTTT.

This clone was seen just once. The junction does not match germline at one end; this may be a read error. The sample holds other DNA sequences that translate to the same CDR3. CDR3 DNA: TGCGCCAGCAGCCCAGGACAGGGGGCGTCTGAAAAACTGTTCTTT. Protein product: CASSPGQGASEKLFF. The rearrangement links TRBV4-1 to TRBJ1-4, with 11 bases aligning to TRBD1. The CDR3 is made up of 15 amino acids. Germline CDR1 is MGHRA and CDR2 is YSYEKL.

J is TRBJ2-7 and V is TRBV18; 8 bases match TRBD1. This CDR3 has 14 residues. Per the germline V gene, CDR1 is KGHSH and CDR2 is LQKENI. V shed 0 bases and J 2 bases; nucleotides not matched to a gene: 0. Here the CDR3 DNA reads TGTGCCAGCTCACCACCGGGACAGGCCTACGAGCAGTACTTC. Amino acid sequence: CASSPPGQAYEQYF.

This clone has only one observation. The chain recombines TRBV9 with TRBJ2-3, with 8 bases fitting TRBD2. V shed 0 bases and J 3 bases; nucleotides not matched to a gene: 0. Germline V gene data show CDR1 as SGDLS and CDR2 as YYNGEE. This CDR3 spans 14 amino acids. This CDR3 is CASSVASGTDTQYF. The CDR3 bases are TGTGCCAGCAGCGTAGCTAGCGGGACAGATACGCAGTATTTT.

The J gene is TRBJ2-1, the V gene TRBV7-2; perhaps TRBD2 as D (6 bases). Trimming pared 8 bases from V and 10 bases from J, leaving 9 bases between. The CDR3 is 10 residues long. Germline loops: CDR1 SGHTA, CDR2 FQGNSA. The CDR3 sequence: CASSEGEQFF. In DNA, the CDR3 is TGTGCCAGCTCGGAGGGCGAGCAGTTCTTC.

The chain combines TRBV9 with TRBJ1-2; 11 nucleotides match TRBD1. From germline, CDR1 is SGDLS and CDR2 YYNGEE. The V and J ends lost 0 bases and 5 bases, in that order; junction bases with no gene match: 3. This CDR3 contains 15 residues. The CDR3 loop is CASSVGTGGAYGYTF. CDR3 in DNA: TGTGCCAGCAGCGTAGGGACAGGGGGCGCGTATGGCTACACCTTC.

This chain connects TRBV9 to TRBJ2-3; 8 bases are shared with TRBD2. Germline lookup yields CDR1 SGDLS and CDR2 YYNGEE. V shed 3 bases and J 6 bases; nucleotides not matched to a gene: 12. The CDR3 loop spans 16 amino acids. CDR3 in amino acids: CASSGAASGSPDTQYF. The CDR3 DNA reads TGTGCCAGCAGCGGAGCTGCGAGCGGGAGCCCCGATACGCAGTATTTT. Filled out from reference TRBV9 and TRBJ2-3, the complete variable domain reads DSGVTQTPKHLITATGQRVTLRCSPRSGDLSVYWYQQSLDQGLQFLIQYYNGEERAKGNILERFSAQQFPDLHSELNLSSLELGDSALYFCASSGAASGSPDTQYFGPGTRLTVL.

J is TRBJ2-1 and V is TRBV5-1, with D possibly being TRBD2 (5 bases). Germline-derived CDR1 and CDR2 are SGHRS and YFSETQ. Between the trimmed V and J ends, which lost 1 base and 7 bases, there was a span of 21 bases. The CDR3 spans 17 residues. The CDR3 DNA reads as TGCGCCAGCAGCTTGACATCAGGACTTTCTAATTCGAATGAGCAGTTCTTC. This translates into CASSLTSGLSNSNEQFF.

Comments on this clone: The sample contains more than one DNA sequence encoding this CDR3. This chain connects TRBV30 to TRBJ1-6; D is unresolved. V lost 4 bases to trimming and J lost 9 bases, with 13 bases between them. Germline V gene data show CDR1 as GTSNPN and CDR2 as SVGIG (reference sequence). The CDR3 loop spans 13 amino acids. The CDR3 DNA reads as TGTGCCTGGACTCAAAGCGGTGGTTCACCCCTCCACTTT. It specifies CAWTQSGGSPLHF.

This chain connects TRBV18 to TRBJ1-1, with 8 bases aligning to TRBD1. This CDR3 spans 16 amino acids. Losses at the gene ends were 4 bases for V and 6 bases for J; bases not matched to a gene: 13. The V gene's germline CDR1 is KGHSH and CDR2 LQKENI. CDR3 DNA sequence: TGTGCCAGCTCACAAGCAGCACAGGGGGGTCTGGCTGAAGCTTTCTTT. Encoded protein: CASSQAAQGGLAEAFF.

This clone appeared once. The rearrangement uses TRBV13 and TRBJ2-7; the match to TRBD2 covers 10 bases. The junction had 5 bases not matched to a gene; V was cut back by 3 bases and J by 6 bases. CDR3 size: 14 residues. CDR1 is PRHDT and CDR2 is FYEKMQ in the germline V gene (reference sequence). CDR3 amino acids: CASSLGAGGREQYF. CDR3 sequence (DNA): TGTGCCAGCAGCTTGGGAGCGGGAGGGCGCGAGCAGTACTTC.

This chain joins TRBV2 and TRBJ2-2; 7 bases match TRBD1. Unmatched junction bases numbered 15, after V lost 10 bases and J lost 4 bases. This CDR3 comprises 16 residues. Germline lookup yields CDR1 SNHLY and CDR2 FYNNEI. DNA for the CDR3: TGTGCCATCACGTGGGTCGACAGGGCCCTCACCGGGGAGCTGTTTTTT. Protein: CAITWVDRALTGELFF.

This chain connects TRBV18 to TRBJ2-2; the match to TRBD1 covers 7 bases. The germline CDR1 and CDR2 sequences are KGHSH and LQKENI. This CDR3 spans 16 amino acids. The V segment lost 5 bases and the J segment 0 bases; nucleotides outside the gene matches: 6. CDR3 in amino acids: CASSGYRGSNTGELFF. For the CDR3, the DNA is TGTGCCAGCTCAGGCTACAGGGGTTCGAACACCGGGGAGCTGTTTTTT.

V is TRBV7-9 and J is TRBJ1-1, with 7 bases that match TRBD1. Germline V gene sequence: CDR1 SEHNR, CDR2 FQNEAQ (reference sequence). This CDR3 is built from 13 residues. V was clipped by 5 bases and J by 13 bases; unmatched bases: 13. CDR3: CASSLDDRVRVFF. The CDR3 DNA is TGTGCCAGCAGCCTAGACGACAGGGTGAGGGTTTTCTTT.

The V call is TRBV19, the J call TRBJ2-1, with 13 bases aligning to TRBD2. The CDR3 has 14 amino acids. Looked up from germline, CDR1 is LNHDA and CDR2 is SQIVND (reference sequence). V dropped 5 bases and J dropped 7; count of bases not matched to a gene: 2. Here the CDR3 DNA reads TGTGCCAGTAGTCGGACTAGCGGGAGAAATGAGCAGTTCTTC. Encoded protein: CASSRTSGRNEQFF.